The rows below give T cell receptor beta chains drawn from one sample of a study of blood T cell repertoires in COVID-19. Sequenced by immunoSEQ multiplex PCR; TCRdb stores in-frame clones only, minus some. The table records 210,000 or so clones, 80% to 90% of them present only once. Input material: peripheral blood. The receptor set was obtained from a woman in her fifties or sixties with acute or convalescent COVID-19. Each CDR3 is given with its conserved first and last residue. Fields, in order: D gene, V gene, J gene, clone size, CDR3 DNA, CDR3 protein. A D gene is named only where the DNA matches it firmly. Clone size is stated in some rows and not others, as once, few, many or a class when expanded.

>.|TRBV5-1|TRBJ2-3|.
TGCGCCAGCAGCTTGGGGCGACAGAGCACAGATACGCAGTATTTT
CASSLGRQSTDTQYF
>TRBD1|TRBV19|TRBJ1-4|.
TGTGCCAGCGGGCGGACAGGAAATAATGAAAAACTGTTTTTT
CASGRTGNNEKLFF
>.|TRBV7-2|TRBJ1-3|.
TGTGCCAGCAGCCAGCAGACGGGAGGCTCTGGAAACACCATATATTTT
CASSQQTGGSGNTIYF
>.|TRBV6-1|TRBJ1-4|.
TGTGCCAGCAGTGACAGGGGCTCGACTAATGAAAAACTGTTTTTT
CASSDRGSTNEKLFF
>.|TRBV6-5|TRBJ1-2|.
TGTGCCAGCAGTTTAAGCAAGAACTATGGCTACACCTTC
CASSLSKNYGYTF
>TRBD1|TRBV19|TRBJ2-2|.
TGTGCCAGTAGTATAGGGCAGGGGGCGTGGGAGCTGTTTTTT
CASSIGQGAWELFF
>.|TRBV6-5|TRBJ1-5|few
TGTGCCAGCAGCTACTCAGGAGCCAATCAGCCCCAGCATTTT
CASSYSGANQPQHF
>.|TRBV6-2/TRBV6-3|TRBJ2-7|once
TGTGCCAGCAGTTACTCGAGCGGCTTACAGTACTTC
CASSYSSGLQYF
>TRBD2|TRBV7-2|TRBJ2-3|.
TGTGCCAGCAGCATGGGGACTAGCGGGGGGGCGGATACGCAGTATTTT
CASSMGTSGGADTQYF
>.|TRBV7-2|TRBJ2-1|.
TGTGCCAGCAGCTTAGTAGGGGGAATCTACAATGAGCAGTTCTTC
CASSLVGGIYNEQFF
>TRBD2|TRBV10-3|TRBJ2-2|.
TGTGCCATCAAGACTAGCGGGGGCCCGAACACCGGGGAGCTGTTTTTT
CAIKTSGGPNTGELFF
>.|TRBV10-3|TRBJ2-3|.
TGTGCCATCAGTGACTGGCAGGGTGGTAAAGATACGCAGTATTTT
CAISDWQGGKDTQYF
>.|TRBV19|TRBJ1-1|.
TGTGCCAGTAGTACCCCCGTGAAGGGGTGGAACACTGAAGCTTTCTTT
CASSTPVKGWNTEAFF
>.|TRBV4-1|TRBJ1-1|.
TGCGCCAGCAGCCACGCAGGGGACGGTAACACTGAAGCTTTCTTT
CASSHAGDGNTEAFF
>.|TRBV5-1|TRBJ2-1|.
TGCGCCAGCAGCCCCGCCGCGGGTGGCTCCTACAATGAGCAGTTCTTC
CASSPAAGGSYNEQFF
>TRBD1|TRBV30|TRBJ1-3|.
TGTGCCTGGAGCGGGACAGGGGCTAACACCATATATTTT
CAWSGTGANTIYF
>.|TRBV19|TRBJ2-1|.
TGTGCCAGTAGTATTGGGGGGAATGGATACAATGAGCAGTTCTTC
CASSIGGNGYNEQFF
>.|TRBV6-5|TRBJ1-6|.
TGTGCCATCAATAATTCACCCCTCCACTTT
CAINNSPLHF
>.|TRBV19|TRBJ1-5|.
TGTGCCAGCGACACAACTAGCAATCAGCCCCAGCATTTT
CASDTTSNQPQHF
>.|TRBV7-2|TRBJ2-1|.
TGTGCCAGCAGCTCCCGCCGAGCCCCCGGGAATGAGCAGTTCTTC
CASSSRRAPGNEQFF
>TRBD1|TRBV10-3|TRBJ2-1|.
TGTGCCATCAGTGAATCCGGGACAGGGGGCGGCGAGCAGTTCTTC
CAISESGTGGGEQFF
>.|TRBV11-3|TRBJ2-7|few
TGTGCCAGCAGCTCCTCCTCCTACGAGCAGTACTTC
CASSSSSYEQYF
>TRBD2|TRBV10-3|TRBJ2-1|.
TGTGCCATCAGTGAGGGACTAGCGGTCGGGCAGTTCTTC
CAISEGLAVGQFF
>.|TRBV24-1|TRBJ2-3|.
TGTGCCACCAGCCCCCAGACAGGAACTTTAACAGATACGCAGTATTTT
CATSPQTGTLTDTQYF
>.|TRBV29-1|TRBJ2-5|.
TGCAGCGTGATGGGCGGGACGGAGACCCAGTACTTC
CSVMGGTETQYF
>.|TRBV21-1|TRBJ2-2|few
TGTGCCAGCAGCCTTCACAAGGCTCGGGGCACCGGGGAGCTGTTTTTT
CASSLHKARGTGELFF
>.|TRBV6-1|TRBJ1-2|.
TGTGCCAGCAGTGTAGCCCCAGTAAGCTATGGCTACACCTTC
CASSVAPVSYGYTF
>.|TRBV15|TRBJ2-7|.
TGTGCCACCAGCAGAGATTACCAGGGGATAAACGAGCAGTACTTC
CATSRDYQGINEQYF
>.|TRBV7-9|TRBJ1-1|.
TGTGCCAGCAGCTTAGAGGTCTCTCGAGGGGCTTTCTTT
CASSLEVSRGAFF
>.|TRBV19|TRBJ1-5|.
TGTGCCAGTAGTATAACTACAGGGAATCAGCCCCAGCATTTT
CASSITTGNQPQHF
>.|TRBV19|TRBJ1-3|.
TGTGCCAGCACCCTCCCGACTCACAGAAACACCATATATTTT
CASTLPTHRNTIYF
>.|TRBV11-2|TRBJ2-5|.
TGTGCCAGCAGCCCCGGTAGTCCTCAAGAGACCCAGTACTTC
CASSPGSPQETQYF
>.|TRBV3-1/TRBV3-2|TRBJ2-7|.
TGTGCCAGCAGCCTGTCGACAGCCGCCTACGAGCAGTACTTC
CASSLSTAAYEQYF
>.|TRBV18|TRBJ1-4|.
TGTGCCAGCTCACCCATCTTTCCGGCTAATGAAAAACTGTTTTTT
CASSPIFPANEKLFF
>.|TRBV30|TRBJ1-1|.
TGTGCCTGGACCCAACCACACAGGGTACAGATGAACACTGAAGCTTTCTTT
CAWTQPHRVQMNTEAFF
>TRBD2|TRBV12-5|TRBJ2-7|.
TGTGCTAGTGGTTTCGAAGCGGGGGCAACCTACGAGCAGTACTTC
CASGFEAGATYEQYF
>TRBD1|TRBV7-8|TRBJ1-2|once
TGTGCCAGCACCACAGGGACAGGGTTTAACTATGGCTACACCTTC
CASTTGTGFNYGYTF
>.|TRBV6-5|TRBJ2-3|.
TGTGCCAGCTCCGGGACAAACACAGATACGCAGTATTTT
CASSGTNTDTQYF
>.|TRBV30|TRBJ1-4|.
TGTGCCTGGAGTGTACAGGGCCGAGAAAAACTGTTTTTT
CAWSVQGREKLFF
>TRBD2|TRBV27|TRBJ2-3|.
TGTGCCAGCAGTTTCCACCGAGCGGGGGGCACAGATACGCAGTATTTT
CASSFHRAGGTDTQYF
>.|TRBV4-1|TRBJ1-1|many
TGCGCCAGCACCCTACCGGGGGGGAACACTGAAGCTTTCTTT
CASTLPGGNTEAFF
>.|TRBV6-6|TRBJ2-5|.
TGTGCCAGCAGTTACCCCTCCAGGGAAGAGACCCAGTACTTC
CASSYPSREETQYF
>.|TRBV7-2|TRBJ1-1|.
TGTGCCAGCAGCTTAGTTGGGGGCAGAGAAGACACTGAAGCTTTCTTT
CASSLVGGREDTEAFF
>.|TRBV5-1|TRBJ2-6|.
TGCGCCAGCAGCTTCCCTTCTGGGGCCAACGTCCTGACTTTC
CASSFPSGANVLTF
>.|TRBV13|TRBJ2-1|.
TGTGCCAGCGGTGGTAAAGGGGGTTTTTTTAGCTCCTACAATGAGCAGTTCTTC
CASGGKGGFFSSYNEQFF
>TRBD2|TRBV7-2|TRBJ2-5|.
TGTGCCAGCAGGCATGGAGGTAGCGGGAACCAAGAGACCCAGTACTTC
CASRHGGSGNQETQYF
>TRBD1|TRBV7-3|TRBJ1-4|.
TGTGCCAGCAGCTTATCAGGGGGCCATCAGGGAAAACTGTTTTTT
CASSLSGGHQGKLFF
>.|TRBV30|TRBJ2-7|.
TGTGCCTGGAGTGTCCTTTCCTACGAGCAGTACTTC
CAWSVLSYEQYF
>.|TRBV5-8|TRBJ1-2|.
TGTGCCAGCAGCGGACGGAACCCGGGAGGGAACTATGGCTACACCTTC
CASSGRNPGGNYGYTF
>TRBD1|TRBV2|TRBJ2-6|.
TGTGCCAGTACCGGGACAGACCCTCTTGCGGCCAACGTCCTGACTTTC
CASTGTDPLAANVLTF
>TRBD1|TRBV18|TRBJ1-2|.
TGTGCCAGCTCAAAAGGACAGGGCTATGGCTACACCTTC
CASSKGQGYGYTF
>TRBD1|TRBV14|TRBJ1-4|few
TGTGCCAGCAGCAAGCAGGGGGGTGAAGAAAAACTGTTTTTT
CASSKQGGEEKLFF
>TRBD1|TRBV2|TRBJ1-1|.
TGTGCCAGCAGTCCGAGGACAGGGGTAGACACTGAAGCTTTCTTT
CASSPRTGVDTEAFF
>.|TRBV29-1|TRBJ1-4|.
TGCAGCGTTGCCGGACAAGTTAATGAAAAACTGTTTTTT
CSVAGQVNEKLFF